This TCR beta chain was recovered during a study of T cell repertoires in cytomegalovirus infection (dated by TCRdb to about 2019). Background on the whole study: Peptide stimulations targeted recently identified HLA-C-restricted CMV epitopes, whose presentation resists viral immunomodulation, together with well-studied HLA-B-restricted epitopes. Because public TCR beta signatures pointed to carriage of CMV infection together with the matching HLA type, the HLA type of each donor mattered for the analysis. The full study reports these points: In both this cohort and an independent roughly 350-donor cohort, the cumulative frequency of public TCR beta family members distinguished carriers of CMV infection plus the relevant HLA type. The ex vivo response was dominated by HLA-C-restricted CMV-specific TCR beta clonotypes, which also provided the single most frequent clonotype in two of eight donors.

Sample treatment or condition, as interpreted from the label and publication: in vitro stimulation with specific CMV peptide epitopes to enrich CMV-specific T cells. Instrument used: Illumina HiSeq 1500. In TCRdb, the public reads were trimmed at Q25 with fastp and aligned with MiXCR, with productive beta chains retained. One record per CDR3 amino acid sequence lists the most common genes and DNA. Present in this sample are approximately 74,000 distinct CDR3 sequences, around 37% of which were seen just once. Approximately 93% of the sample lies in the top ten. The V end loses 3 bases and the J end loses 4 bases, and a stretch of 18 bases separates them. From cysteine to phenylalanine, the CDR3 is 15 amino acids long. Just the 45-base CDR3 DNA is kept, in frame starting at base 1. Reading the germline V gene gives CDR1 SQVTM and CDR2 ANQGSEA. This clonotype was recorded a few times. Its antigen is unknown. Base qualities are not at hand, and no much larger clone is one base apart.

The receptor's source is a human donor in good health (CMV status not recorded). Some clones in this sample may be carry-over from other donors' samples. The sequenced sample was CD8+ T cells from cultured PBMCs, obtained from culture after CMV antigen stimulation. The V and J genes are TRBV29-1 and TRBJ1-2, with a weak D call of TRBD1 (5 bases match). The CDR3 region has the sequence CSVEKFGSGGYGYTF. The DNA sequence reads TGCAGCGTTGAGAAGTTCGGGTCCGGGGGCTATGGCTACACCTTC.